This TCR beta chain was identified in a study of blood T cell repertoires in COVID-19 (dated by TCRdb to 2020 to 2022). Describing the broader study: Collaborator samples came from the United States, Italy and Spain and covered acute and convalescent phases of COVID-19. The prospective study material was composed of cDNA or gDNA derived from T cells, B-cell-depleted T cells, or PBMCs. Deeply sampled blood TCRbeta repertoires from subjects exposed to, actively infected with, or recovered from COVID-19 were included in the dataset. A freely available public database, intended as a resource for researchers studying the immune response to SARS-CoV-2, is where the repertoires were released. Samples were obtained from the ongoing ImmuneRACE study (first 160 participants) and from about 1,300 subjects provided by 6 global collaborators. Sample metadata almost always included a de-identified subject ID, COVID-19 status, age in years and sex. HLA class I and class II types, where available, came from metadata supplied by the sample provider rather than from assay-based typing.

Worth noting for this clone: Its antigen remains unidentified. No base quality information exists; no much larger clone differs at one position.

TCRbeta CDR3 regions were amplified from genomic DNA by means of the immunoSEQ Assay, a bias-controlled multiplex PCR. Per the authors' processing: Nucleated cell counts per sample were estimated from amplification of reference gene primers within the assay. To quantify the absolute abundance of each unique TCRbeta CDR3 rearrangement, sequence reads were collapsed and filtered. For each sample, productive Simpson clonality was calculated as the square root of Simpson's diversity index across productive rearrangements. TCRdb's version of the immuneACCESS table is confined to in-frame rearrangements and falls short of the full clone set. An unresolved V gene accounts for under half of the shortfall where checked; the remainder is of unknown origin. V, J and clone size reflect that table, while D and trimming were determined from the DNA. The sample yields 95,000 to 150,000 clones; approximately 90% were counted once. The ten top clones hold roughly 2.2% of the sample.

Here is what the overall study found, with its caveats: How much clinical and demographic metadata was included differed by source and by participant, and the metadata was provided uncurated.

Whole blood was collected in K2EDTA tubes by collaborating institutions according to the institutions' own protocols. For TCRbeta analysis, collaborator samples were shipped as frozen whole blood, as isolated PBMCs, or as DNA extracted from either sample type. The origin of this receptor is a woman between 45 and 65 years old with acute or convalescent COVID-19. The sample was peripheral blood.

The DNA is TGTGCCAGCAGCCAAGATAGAGGGACAGTATATGGCTACACCTTC. Translated, it reads CASSQDRGTVYGYTF. The chain uses TRBV3-1 (or the pseudogene TRBV3-2) and TRBJ1-2, and TRBD1 aligns with 7 junction nucleotides. V is pruned by 0 bases and J by 5 bases, leaving 6 bases of the junction without a gene match. The germline V gene (reference sequence) supplies CDR1 LGHDT and CDR2 YNNKEL. From cysteine to phenylalanine, the CDR3 is 15 amino acids long. The read is trimmed to its CDR3 DNA, 45 bases read in frame from base 1.